This TCR beta chain was sequenced during a study of T cell repertoires in aging, cancer and after chemotherapy (dated by TCRdb to the late 2010s). Notes on the research overall: Donors spanned six age groups from 30 or younger to 70 or older, with at least three individuals per group. In total, the full dataset held 10 million or so TCR reads. The study profiled peripheral blood TCR beta repertoires from healthy donors and cancer patients to examine immunoaging and T cell reconstitution after chemotherapy. In the hematological group, paired pre- and post-chemotherapy samples were obtained from chronic lymphocytic leukemia patients treated with fludarabine- or bendamustine-based regimens. A cohort of more than 200 cancer patients (94 with hematological and around 130 with solid cancers) was assembled, and about 95 healthy donors were included as a reference group.

Rearranged TRB sequences spanning V, D and J segments were amplified by multiplex touch-down PCR using a mixed TRB-A/B primer pool. Illumina adapters and sample indices were attached to the amplicons through two consecutive PCR reactions run with Phusion HS II polymerase. After gel purification with the NucleoSpin Gel and PCR Clean-up kit, the amplicons were checked using Qubit and an Agilent 2100 Bioanalyzer. The libraries were sequenced on an Illumina MiSeq with 600-cycle, single-indexed, paired-end runs. The authors' pipeline ran thus. Processing of the TRB sequences was carried out with MiXCR versions 2.12 and 3.0.5. Each unique CDR3 nucleotide sequence was counted as one clone, and only productive sequences with at least two reads were retained. Shannon diversity, evenness, clonality (one minus evenness), and alpha-parameterized diversity profiles from alpha 0 to 5 were included as repertoire metrics. The IGoR algorithm was used to compute generation probabilities of clones in paired pre- and post-chemotherapy samples. The public reads were reanalyzed by TCRdb: fastp trimming at Q25, MiXCR alignment, in-frame beta chains only. Identical CDR3 proteins give one entry, which carries the most common genes and DNA. These V and J calls are TCRdb output, not the study's own analysis. Here the sample has about 8,600 distinct CDR3 sequences; roughly 25% occur a single time. The ten largest clones represent less than 3% of the sample.

In regard to this clonotype: Its antigen remains unidentified. The sample holds no much larger clone one base away, and base qualities are not on file.

Instead of sorted cells or RNA, genomic DNA extracted from peripheral blood served as the source for amplifying TCR beta rearrangements. What the study reported, not specific to this receptor: Lymphoid organ infiltration was present in hematological cancer patients, and this infiltration may itself impair thymic emigration or peripheral T cell expansion. Compared with age-matched healthy donors, untreated patients with hematological or solid cancers had significantly lower TCR diversity and higher clonality in blood. The authors noted that the repertoire data do not allow conclusions about immunological memory after chemotherapy. In healthy donors, the decline in TCR diversity with age was mainly explained by loss of richness, whereas in cancer patients loss of evenness was also found to contribute. In both cancer cohorts, median generation probability rose over the chemotherapy interval, which suggests that the repertoire was reconstituted through rebound thymic output.

V is reduced by 3 bases and J by 0 bases, leaving a spacing of 13 bases between them. Inclusive of the bounding cysteine and phenylalanine, the CDR3 is 16 residues long. Just the 48-base CDR3 DNA is kept, in frame starting at base 1. The germline V gene (reference sequence) specifies SEHNR as CDR1 and FQNEAQ as CDR2. This clonotype was sampled from a human donor with a blood cancer. The sample taken for sequencing was blood. The sequence is built from TRBV7-9 and TRBJ2-3; TRBD1 could be the D gene, as 5 bases match. The nucleotide sequence is given as TGTGCCAGCAGCTTCACAGGTCTCACTAGCACAGATACGCAGTATTTT. It translates as CASSFTGLTSTDTQYF.